Presented here are 31 T cell receptor beta chains from one specimen sequenced in a study of blood T cell repertoires in COVID-19 (TCRdb year 2020). Receptors were amplified or captured by the immunoSEQ multiplex PCR assay. This immuneACCESS table, as held by TCRdb, lists in-frame sequences with V and J called but not all clones. Of the missing ones, under half trace to an unresolved V gene in checked studies; the others have no known cause. The sample table holds over 25,000 clones, of which roughly 94% were seen once. Around 2.4% of the sample comes from the top ten. Material: peripheral blood. These receptors came from a man aged 50 to 60 with active COVID-19.

V and J are TRBV5-1 and TRBJ1-1, with TRBD1 matching over 7 bases. The CDR3 totals 14 residues. Germline values: CDR1 SGHRS, CDR2 YFSETQ. The V gene end was trimmed by 0 bases and the J gene end by 3 bases; junction bases not matched to a gene: 2. CDR3 nucleotides: TGCGCCAGCAGCTTGGAACAGGGGTACACTGAAGCTTTCTTT. Translation: CASSLEQGYTEAFF.

This chain links TRBV19 with TRBJ2-1, with D maybe TRBD2 (5 bases). From germline, CDR1 is LNHDA and CDR2 SQIVND (reference sequence). This CDR3 has 15 residues. The germline V and J ends were trimmed by 5 bases and 0 bases, with 11 bases remaining between them. CDR3 bases: TGTGCCAGTAGTGGGCGGGTTTCCTCCTACAATGAGCAGTTCTTC. It translates to CASSGRVSSYNEQFF.

V gene TRBV6-5 combines with J gene TRBJ1-2; 11 bases align to TRBD1. Germline CDR1 MNHEY, CDR2 SVGAGI. V trimming: 6 bases; J trimming: 9 bases; junction bases outside the gene matches: 9. This CDR3 region has 14 residues. For the CDR3, the DNA is TGTGCCAGCAGGCCCACCGGGACAGGGGGGAGCTACACCTTC. The encoded protein is CASRPTGTGGSYTF.

The CDR3 reads CSVERQGARLNTEAFF. The CDR3 bases are TGCAGCGTTGAAAGGCAGGGGGCCAGACTGAACACTGAAGCTTTCTTT. The V call is TRBV29-1, the J call TRBJ1-1, with 8 bases identical to TRBD1. The CDR3 runs to 16 residues. V shed 2 bases and J 0 bases; nucleotides not matched to a gene: 8. Germline assignment: CDR1 SQVTM and CDR2 ANQGSEA.

The chain links TRBV7-8 to TRBJ1-5, with TRBD1 matching 7 bases. Germline V CDR1 and CDR2: SGHVS, FQNEAQ. CDR3 length: 14 amino acids. J was trimmed by 6 bases and V by 5 bases; bases with no gene match: 7. The chain's CDR3 is CASSPTGYAQPQHF. CDR3 bases: TGTGCCAGCAGCCCGACAGGGTACGCTCAGCCCCAGCATTTT.

The chain uses TRBV30 and TRBJ1-1; 7 nucleotides match TRBD1. The germline V gene encodes CDR1 GTSNPN and CDR2 SVGIG (reference sequence). The CDR3 is made up of 13 amino acids. Losses at the gene ends were 1 base for V and 3 bases for J; bases not matched to a gene: 2. CDR3 region: CAWSGDSHTEAFF. Written as DNA, the CDR3 is TGTGCCTGGAGTGGGGACAGTCACACTGAAGCTTTCTTT.

This clone appeared a single time. The gene calls are TRBV10-3 and TRBJ1-5; weak D call: TRBD1 (6 bases). There are 13 residues in the CDR3. Trimming shortened V by 10 bases and J by 8 bases, and 18 bases separated the two germline ends. CDR1 is ENHRY, CDR2 SYGVKD, per germline. CDR3 loop: CATRDIEEEPQHF. For the CDR3, the DNA is TGTGCCACCAGGGACATCGAAGAGGAGCCCCAGCATTTT.

This chain joins TRBV5-5 and TRBJ1-1, with D perhaps TRBD1 (6 bases). The germline gives CDR1 SGHKS, CDR2 YYEKEE (reference sequence). V was trimmed by 1 base and J by 1 base, leaving 8 bases between them. The CDR3 has 14 amino acids. The chain's CDR3 is CASSLQGPNTEAFF. CDR3 in DNA: TGTGCCAGCAGCTTGCAGGGGCCGAACACTGAAGCTTTCTTT.

CDR3 nucleotides: TGTGCCAGTAAACGACAGGGGGCGAGCAATCAGCCCCAGCATTTT. Its translation is CASKRQGASNQPQHF. The J gene is TRBJ1-5, the V gene TRBV6-6, with 10 bases identical to TRBD1. The CDR3 totals 15 residues. Looked up from germline, CDR1 is MNHNY and CDR2 is SVGAGI (reference sequence). After removal of 9 bases from V and 1 base from J, the junction contained 6 bases not matched to a gene.

The chain uses TRBV7-9 and TRBJ2-1; no reliable D call. CDR3 length: 17 amino acids. Germline loops: CDR1 SEHNR, CDR2 FQNEAQ (reference sequence). V gave up 1 base and J gave up 0 bases, with 13 bases separating them. CDR3 in DNA: TGTGCCAGCAGCTTAGAATTAGTGGGCCGCTCCTACAATGAGCAGTTCTTC. It specifies CASSLELVGRSYNEQFF.

V is TRBV6-7 and J is TRBJ1-6; 9 bases fit TRBD1. TRBV6-7 is filed as an ORF, its function uncertain. The CDR3 is 15 residues long. V was pared by 6 bases and J by 2 bases, with 2 bases of the junction left unmatched. CDR3 sequence reads: CASSTGGPYNSPLHF. The CDR3 coding sequence is TGTGCCAGCAGCACAGGGGGCCCCTATAATTCACCCCTCCACTTT.

This chain connects TRBV6-5 to TRBJ1-5, with D unclear. Germline V lookup: CDR1 MNHEY, CDR2 SVGAGI. Trimming left V 8 bases short and J 5 bases short, with 16 bases between. This CDR3 has 14 amino acids. The CDR3 region has the DNA TGTGCCAGCGTTTGGACCGGGAGCGATCAGCCCCAGCATTTT. It translates to CASVWTGSDQPQHF.

The CDR3: CASRGLGTGNHEQYF. In DNA, the CDR3 is TGTGCCAGCAGGGGTCTCGGGACAGGGAACCACGAGCAGTACTTC. The chain recombines TRBV2 with TRBJ2-7, with TRBD1 matching 9 bases. Unmatched junction bases numbered 11, after V lost 6 bases and J lost 5 bases. Germline CDR1 SNHLY, CDR2 FYNNEI. This CDR3 contains 15 residues. The entire variable domain, with the rest obtained from reference TRBV2 and TRBJ2-7, is as follows: EPEVTQTPSHQVTQMGQEVILRCVPISNHLYFYWYRQILGQKVEFLVSFYNNEISEKSEIFDDQFSVERPDGSNFTLKIRSTKLEDSAMYFCASRGLGTGNHEQYFGPGTRLTVT.

This chain joins TRBV12-3 or TRBV12-4 and TRBJ2-7, with D possibly matching TRBD2 (7 bases). V dropped 4 bases and J dropped 13 bases, with 17 bases sitting between them. This CDR3 is 12 amino acids long. The DNA for the CDR3 is TGTGCCAGCAGTTCAGGGGTCGGGGGGACCTACTTC. Translated: CASSSGVGGTYF.

The DNA for the CDR3 is TGTGCCAGCAGCTTGGGTCGCGGGTTCTGGTTCTTC. Its protein product is CASSLGRGFWFF. V gene TRBV5-5 combines with J gene TRBJ2-1, with D tentatively TRBD2 (5 bases). Trimming removed 0 bases at V and 15 bases at J, with 13 bases between. The CDR3 has 12 residues. CDR1 and CDR2 from the germline V gene are SGHKS and YYEKEE (reference sequence).

The genes are TRBV2 and TRBJ2-7; 11 bases line up with TRBD1. From germline, CDR1 is SNHLY and CDR2 FYNNEI. Losses at the gene ends were 7 bases for V and 6 bases for J; bases not matched to a gene: 8. This CDR3 has 14 residues. This CDR3 reads CASNKGQGAGEQYF. The CDR3 nucleotides read TGTGCCAGCAATAAAGGACAGGGGGCCGGCGAGCAGTACTTC.

The rearrangement links TRBV2 to TRBJ2-3; 14 nucleotides line up with TRBD2. Germline V gene lookup returns CDR1 SNHLY and CDR2 FYNNEI. With 6 bases clipped from V and 2 bases from J, the junction kept 4 bases outside the gene matches. This CDR3 is built from 16 residues. For the CDR3, the DNA is TGTGCCAGCAGAGGGACTAGCGGGGGATACACAGATACGCAGTATTTT. As protein: CASRGTSGGYTDTQYF.

The chain links TRBV9 to TRBJ2-7; 7 bases are shared with TRBD1. Germline V gene data show CDR1 as SGDLS and CDR2 as YYNGEE. The J segment lost 7 bases and the V segment lost 2 bases, leaving 9 bases of the junction unmatched. The CDR3 has 14 amino acids. Here the CDR3 DNA reads TGTGCCAGCAGCGTTGGACAGGCGCCTTTGGAGCAGTACTTC. As protein: CASSVGQAPLEQYF.

As DNA, the CDR3 is TGTGCCAGCAGCCGCATCGGGGACCAAGAGACCCAGTACTTC. Amino acids: CASSRIGDQETQYF. The chain joins TRBV9 to TRBJ2-5; D possibly corresponds to TRBD2 (5 bases). CDR3 length equals 14 residues. The germline V gene has CDR1 SGDLS and CDR2 YYNGEE. Trimming pared 4 bases from V and 0 bases from J, leaving 10 bases between.

V usage is TRBV11-1 and J usage is TRBJ2-7; D may be TRBD1 (6 bases). The CDR3 totals 14 residues. The germline CDR1 and CDR2 sequences are SGHAT and FQDESV (reference sequence). Between the trimmed V and J ends, which lost 7 bases and 0 bases, there was a span of 13 bases. The CDR3: CASTPTGYSYEQYF. The DNA for the CDR3 is TGTGCCAGCACCCCCACAGGGTACTCCTACGAGCAGTACTTC.

The rearrangement joins TRBV12-5 to TRBJ2-4, with D possibly TRBD1 on 6 matching bases. This CDR3 is built from 15 residues. V was clipped by 5 bases and J by 0 bases, with 11 bases between them. Per the germline V gene, CDR1 is LGHNT and CDR2 is FRNRAP. CDR3: CASGKDSLAKNIQYF. The CDR3 nucleotides read TGTGCTAGTGGTAAGGACAGCCTAGCCAAAAACATTCAGTACTTC.

The J gene is TRBJ1-1, the V gene TRBV6-4; 9 bases fit TRBD1. The CDR3 is 15 residues long. V gave up 4 bases and J gave up 5 bases; unmatched junction bases: 8. Germline V gene data show CDR1 as MRHNA and CDR2 as SNTAGT. In DNA form, the CDR3 reads TGTGCCAGCAGTGTGTACAGGGGGCGTCGAACTGAAGCTTTCTTT. Its translation is CASSVYRGRRTEAFF.

The chain employs TRBV6-5 and TRBJ1-5, with D hard to call. Trimming took 7 bases from V and 3 from J, leaving 10 bases between them. The CDR3 extends over 13 amino acids. From germline, CDR1 is MNHEY and CDR2 SVGAGI. In nucleotides, the CDR3 is TGTGCCAGCACCATGTCAGACAATCAGCCCCAGCATTTT. It is translated as CASTMSDNQPQHF.

The rearrangement links TRBV5-1 to TRBJ2-5; TRBD2 matches 11 bases. Looked up from germline, CDR1 is SGHRS and CDR2 is YFSETQ. This CDR3 has 17 residues. With V trimmed by 0 bases and J by 0 bases, 4 bases remained unmatched. This CDR3 is CASSLGLAGGYQETQYF. The CDR3 nucleotides read TGCGCCAGCAGCTTGGGGCTAGCGGGAGGATACCAAGAGACCCAGTACTTC.

J is TRBJ1-6 and V is TRBV6-5, with D possibly matching TRBD1 (5 bases). The length of the CDR3 is 15 residues. CDR1 is MNHEY, CDR2 SVGAGI, per germline. V was pared by 2 bases and J by 7 bases, with 12 bases between. The CDR3 loop reads CASSYQAGVNSPLHF. CDR3 coding DNA: TGTGCCAGCAGTTACCAGGCGGGGGTAAATTCACCCCTCCACTTT.

This clone was found once. This chain joins TRBV11-2 and TRBJ2-1, with 9 bases that match TRBD2. Losses at the gene ends were 3 bases for V and 9 bases for J; bases not matched to a gene: 6. The CDR3 sequence is 14 residues long. Germline V gene data show CDR1 as SGHAT and CDR2 as FQNNGV. The CDR3 region is CASSFRREGLEQFF. Written as DNA, the CDR3 is TGTGCCAGCAGCTTCAGGCGGGAGGGCCTTGAGCAGTTCTTC.

The CDR3 coding sequence is TGTGCCAGCAGTCCCCTAGCGGGAGTCGATACGCAGTATTTT. Translating it yields CASSPLAGVDTQYF. The rearrangement links TRBV28 to TRBJ2-3; 10 nucleotides align to TRBD2. The CDR3 sequence is 14 residues long. Per germline, CDR1 MDHEN and CDR2 SYDVKM. With V trimmed by 5 bases and J by 6 bases, 5 bases remained unmatched.

The chain uses TRBV19 and TRBJ2-7, with 9 bases aligning to TRBD2. V trimming: 7 bases; J trimming: 3 bases; junction bases outside the gene matches: 4. The CDR3 length is 13 residues. In germline, CDR1 is LNHDA, CDR2 SQIVND (reference sequence). This chain's CDR3 is CASTTSGLYEQYF. The CDR3 DNA sequence: TGTGCCAGTACGACTAGCGGCCTCTACGAGCAGTACTTC.

The chain has TRBV24-1 and TRBJ2-1; no clear D gene. CDR3 length equals 16 residues. Trimming took off 2 bases at V and 0 bases at J, with 10 bases between the two ends. Looked up from germline, CDR1 is KGHDR and CDR2 is SFDVKD. In nucleotides, the CDR3 is TGTGCCACCAGTGATTCGAGTCCGAACTCCTACAATGAGCAGTTCTTC. Translating it yields CATSDSSPNSYNEQFF.

The CDR3 DNA is TGTGCCAGCAGTTCCCTGGGACAGACGGGGGAGACCCAGTACTTC. Its protein product is CASSSLGQTGETQYF. This chain joins TRBV6-5 and TRBJ2-5; 7 bases fit TRBD1. With V trimmed by 4 bases and J by 5 bases, 10 bases remained unmatched. Germline CDR1 and CDR2: MNHEY and SVGAGI. This CDR3 spans 15 amino acids.

The gene calls are TRBV11-3 and TRBJ1-2; 7 bases match TRBD1. V dropped 5 bases and J dropped 1; count of bases not matched to a gene: 7. Germline V lookup: CDR1 SGHNT, CDR2 YENEEA. The CDR3 spans 15 residues. The DNA of the CDR3 is TGTGCCAGCAGCGTGCGGACAGGAATTAACTATGGCTACACCTTC. Protein sequence: CASSVRTGINYGYTF.